This paragraph reports one TCR beta chain. What it binds is unknown. This CDR3 is 17 amino acids long. This sample was taken from a study of T-cell memory formation after mild COVID-19. General study findings and limits: Chiefly within CM and EM were the contracting CD4+ clones; CD8+ ones were within EMRA.

TCRdb reprocessed the 5' RACE reads via MiXCR and lists one record per CDR3 protein. The sample has 300,000 to 400,000 distinct CDR3 sequences; more than 15% are singletons. The sequence was collected from a man between 18 and 35 years old who had mild COVID-19 (a few samples of this study predate the infection). Cell type and time point are not known. This chain joins TRBV21-1 and TRBJ2-2; TRBD1, as called in the table, went unchecked against the DNA. TRBV21-1 is deemed a pseudogene. Sequencing used PBMCs or a T cell subset sorted from them (not recorded which). Here the CDR3 DNA reads TGTGCCAGCAGCAAAAAAGCCGGGGACGGGAACACCGGGGAGCTGTTTTTT. Its translation is CASSKKAGDGNTGELFF.